The TCR beta chain described here comes from a study of blood T cell repertoires in COVID-19. Here immunoSEQ multiplex PCR was the method, and the copy in TCRdb shows in-frame clones only, minus some. The data show about 130,000 clones, with less than 90% seen just once and around an eighth held by the top ten. The source of this sequence is a young woman who had recovered from COVID-19. Sequencing was performed on peripheral blood.

In DNA form, the CDR3 reads TGCGCCAGCAGCTGGCTAGGGGTATCTGGGGCCAACGTCCTGACTTTC. It encodes CASSWLGVSGANVLTF. V usage is TRBV5-1 and J usage is TRBJ2-6, with a possible D match to TRBD1 (5 bases). CDR1 and CDR2 from the germline V gene are SGHRS and YFSETQ. The CDR3 loop spans 16 amino acids. The V gene lost 3 bases and the J gene lost 1 base, with 11 bases spanning the gap.